This T cell receptor (beta chain) was identified during a study of shared clonotypes between healthy human individuals. At the deep level, the assay was run. Some clones are missing from TCRdb's copy, which holds only in-frame ones; the method was immunoSEQ multiplex PCR. The data contain roughly 120,000 clones, more than 65% of them seen just once; the ten biggest clones take up approximately 23%. CDR1 is WNHNN and CDR2 is SYGVQD in the germline V gene (reference sequence). The CDR3 runs 15 residues. Of note for this clone: Germline is not matched at one junction end, which may reflect a read error.

Sequenced sample: memory CD8+ T cells sorted from blood. Subset meaning: CD45RO+ cells pooled with CCR7-negative TemRA cells. The chain couples TRBV10-1 to TRBJ1-1; a possible D gene is TRBD1 (6 bases). This TCR was sampled from a woman aged 25 to 39 in good health. The chain's CDR3 is CANQIILRGNAEAFF. CDR3 nucleotide sequence: TGCGCCAACCAAATAATCTTAAGGGGGAACGCTGAAGCTTTCTTT.